Listed here are 2 T cell receptor beta chains from one sample, sequenced in a study of cytomegalovirus exposure and HLA in healthy donors. 13 Jbeta primers and 60 Vbeta primers were used for the PCR. Produced via immunoSEQ multiplex PCR; TCRdb's table is partial and in-frame only. The sample carries fewer than 250,000 clones, more than 70% recorded once. The sequenced sample consisted of PBMCs. All receptors come from a human donor in good health.

This rearrangement joins TRBV4-2 to TRBJ2-7, with 8 bases matching TRBD1. Germline V gives CDR1 LGHNA, CDR2 YNFKEQ. V was clipped by 0 bases and J by 5 bases; unmatched bases: 6. The CDR3 length is 15 residues. CDR3 region: CASSQDGQGVHEQYF. CDR3 DNA sequence: TGTGCCAGCAGCCAAGATGGACAGGGTGTCCACGAGCAGTACTTC.

V and J are TRBV9 and TRBJ2-1, with TRBD2 matching 9 bases. CDR3 length: 14 amino acids. V lost 4 bases and J lost 7; bases outside the gene matches: 6. From germline, CDR1 is SGDLS and CDR2 YYNGEE. The CDR3 here is CASSLQRGENEQFF. CDR3 sequence (DNA): TGTGCCAGCAGCCTCCAGCGGGGGGAGAATGAGCAGTTCTTC.